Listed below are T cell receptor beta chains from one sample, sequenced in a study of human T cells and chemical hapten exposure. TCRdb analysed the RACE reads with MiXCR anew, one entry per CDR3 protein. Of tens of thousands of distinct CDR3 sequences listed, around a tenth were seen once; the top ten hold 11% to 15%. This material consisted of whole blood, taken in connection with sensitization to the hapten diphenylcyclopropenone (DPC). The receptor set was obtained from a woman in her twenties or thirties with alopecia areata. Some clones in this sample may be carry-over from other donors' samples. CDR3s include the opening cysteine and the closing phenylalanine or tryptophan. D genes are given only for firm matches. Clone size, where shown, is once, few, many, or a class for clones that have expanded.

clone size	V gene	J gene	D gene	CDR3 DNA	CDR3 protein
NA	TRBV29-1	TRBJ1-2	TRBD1	TGCAGCGCCAGGACAGGGGACGGCTATGGCTACACCTTC	CSARTGDGYGYTF
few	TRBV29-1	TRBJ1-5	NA	TGCAGCGTTCGTGATGGCAATCAGCCCCAGCATTTT	CSVRDGNQPQHF
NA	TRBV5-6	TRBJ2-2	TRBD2	TGTGCCAGCAGCCAAGCGGGGGGGCCCGTCGGGGAGCTGTTTTTT	CASSQAGGPVGELFF
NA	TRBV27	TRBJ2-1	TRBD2	TGTGCCAGCAGTCCGAGCGGGGGGGCGGATGAGCAGTTCTTC	CASSPSGGADEQFF
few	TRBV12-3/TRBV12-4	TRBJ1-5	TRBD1	TGTGCCAGCAGCCCCAGGGGGAAGCAGCCCCAGCATTTT	CASSPRGKQPQHF
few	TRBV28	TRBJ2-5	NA	TGTGCCAGCAGTTTAAGGTTGCAGACCGTCAGTTCCCAGTACTTC	CASSLRLQTVSSQYF
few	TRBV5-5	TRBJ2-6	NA	TGTGCCAGCAGCCTCTGGAGTGGAGTCATCTCTGGGGCCAACGTCCTGACTTTC	CASSLWSGVISGANVLTF
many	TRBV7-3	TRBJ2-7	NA	TGTGCCAGCAGCTGGGACCCCTTAGGGGAGCAGTACTTC	CASSWDPLGEQYF
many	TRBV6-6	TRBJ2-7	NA	TGTGCCAGCAGTACCAAGACCTACGAGCAGTACTTC	CASSTKTYEQYF
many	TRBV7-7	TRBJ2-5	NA	TGTGCCAGCAGCTTAGTTCCTCGACAGGTCGGCCCAGAGACCCAGTACTTC	CASSLVPRQVGPETQYF
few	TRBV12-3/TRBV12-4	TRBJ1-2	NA	TGTGCCAGCAGTTTACTGGGGATCTCCTATGGCTACACCTTC	CASSLLGISYGYTF
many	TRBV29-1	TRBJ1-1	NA	TGCAGCGTTGAAGGAGGAGAGGGAGCTTTCTTT	CSVEGGEGAFF
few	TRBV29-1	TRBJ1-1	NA	TGCAGCGTTGGAGGGACGCAGGGCAATGCTTTCTTT	CSVGGTQGNAFF
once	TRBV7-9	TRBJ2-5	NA	TGTGCCAGCAGCTTACCAGGGGCCAGGGAGACCCAGTACTTC	CASSLPGARETQYF
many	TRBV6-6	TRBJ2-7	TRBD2	TGTGCCAGCAGCCGCGGGACTAGCGGGTCAAATTCCTACGAGCAGTACTTC	CASSRGTSGSNSYEQYF
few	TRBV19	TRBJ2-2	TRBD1	TGTGCCAGTAGTGGACAGGGAACCGGGGAGCTGTTTTTT	CASSGQGTGELFF
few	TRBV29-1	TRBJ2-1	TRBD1	TGCAGCGTCGCCGGGACAGATGAGCAGTTCTTC	CSVAGTDEQFF
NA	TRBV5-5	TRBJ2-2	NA	TGTGGCAGCAGCCCGGAGACAGGGAACACCGGGGAGCTGTTTTTT	CGSSPETGNTGELFF
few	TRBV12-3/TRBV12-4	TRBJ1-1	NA	TGTGCCAGCAGTGAGAGACCTATGCAGGGTGAAGCTTTCTTT	CASSERPMQGEAFF
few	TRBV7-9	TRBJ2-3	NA	TGTGCCAGCAGCCCAGCCACAGATACGCAGTATTTT	CASSPATDTQYF
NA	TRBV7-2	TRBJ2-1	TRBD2	TGTGCCAGCAGCCCGGGACTAGCGGGGGGGCGAGAGCAGTTCTTC	CASSPGLAGGREQFF
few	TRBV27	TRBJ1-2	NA	TGTGCCAGCAGCGGACTCGACACCTTATACACCTTC	CASSGLDTLYTF
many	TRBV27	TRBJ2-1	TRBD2	TGTGCCAGCAGTTCGATAGCGGGGGGGCGCAATGAGCAGTTCTTC	CASSSIAGGRNEQFF
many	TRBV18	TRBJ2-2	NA	TGTGCCAGCTCACCTCTCCGCGGCCTGGGGGACACCGGGGAGCTGTTTTTT	CASSPLRGLGDTGELFF
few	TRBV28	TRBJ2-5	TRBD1	TGTGCCAGCAGTGACAGGGGGCCAACCGAAGAGACCCAGTACTTC	CASSDRGPTEETQYF
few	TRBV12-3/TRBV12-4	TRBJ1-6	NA	TGTGCCAGCAGTTTAGGGGGGGCGCAGAAATATAATTCACCCCTCCACTTT	CASSLGGAQKYNSPLHF
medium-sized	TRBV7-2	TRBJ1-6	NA	TGTGCCAGCAGCTTAGACAGGTCCTATAATTCACCCCTCCACTTT	CASSLDRSYNSPLHF
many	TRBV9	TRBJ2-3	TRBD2	TGTGCCAGCAGCGCCGCGCGGGGGTCCACAGATACGCAGTATTTT	CASSAARGSTDTQYF
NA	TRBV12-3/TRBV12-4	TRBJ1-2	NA	TGTGCCAGCAGTTCACCAGGTTCCGGCTATGGCTACACCTTC	CASSSPGSGYGYTF
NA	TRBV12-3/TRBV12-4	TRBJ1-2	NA	TGTGCCAGCAGTTATCCGGGACGCGGGGGTGGCTATGGCTACACCTTC	CASSYPGRGGGYGYTF
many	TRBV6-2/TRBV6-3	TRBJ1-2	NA	TGTGCCAGCAGTTCTAAGTTGGTCTACACCTTC	CASSSKLVYTF
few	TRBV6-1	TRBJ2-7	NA	TGTGCCAGCAGTGAACGACACCTCTCCTACGAGCAGTACTTC	CASSERHLSYEQYF
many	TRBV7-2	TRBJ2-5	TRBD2	TGTGCCAGCAGCTTTTTAGCGGGGGTATCTCAAGAGACCCAGTACTTC	CASSFLAGVSQETQYF
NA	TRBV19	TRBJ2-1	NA	TGTGCCAGTAGCCATGACATGTTCGATTTCTACAATGAGCAGTTCTTC	CASSHDMFDFYNEQFF
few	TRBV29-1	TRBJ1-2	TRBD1	TGCAGCGTTGCGACAGGGAACTATGGCTACACCTTC	CSVATGNYGYTF
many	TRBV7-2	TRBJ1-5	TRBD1	TGTGCCAGCAGCTTAGCGCATCGGGCCAGGGGGGATCAGCCCCAGCATTTT	CASSLAHRARGDQPQHF
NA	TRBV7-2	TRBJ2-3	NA	TGTGCCAGCAGCTTAGTCAGAAACACAGATACGCAGTATTTT	CASSLVRNTDTQYF
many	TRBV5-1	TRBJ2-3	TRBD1	TGCGCCAGCAGCTCCGGGACAGGGGAACTCACGCAGTATTTT	CASSSGTGELTQYF
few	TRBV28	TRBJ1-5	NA	TGTGCCAGCAGTTTACAAACGGGTGGCCAGCCCCAGCATTTT	CASSLQTGGQPQHF
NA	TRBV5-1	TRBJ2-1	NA	TGCGCCAGCAGCCCCGGGACGTACTACAATGAGCAGTTCTTC	CASSPGTYYNEQFF
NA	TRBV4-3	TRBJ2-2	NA	TGCGCCAGCAGCCAAGAGAGGGGTAGCACCGGGGAGCTGTTTTTT	CASSQERGSTGELFF
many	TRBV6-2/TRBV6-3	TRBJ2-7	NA	TGTGCCAGCAGTTGGCGACGGAACTACGAGCAGTACTTC	CASSWRRNYEQYF
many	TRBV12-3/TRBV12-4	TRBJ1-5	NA	TGTGCCAGCAGTTTATCCGGGGAGGGTCAGCCCCAGCATTTT	CASSLSGEGQPQHF
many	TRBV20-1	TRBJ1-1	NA	TGCAGTGCTAGTAGGTTACGGATCACTGAAGCTTTCTTT	CSASRLRITEAFF